Listed below are T cell receptor beta chains from one sample, sequenced in a study of OX40 agonist ivuxolimab in advanced cancers. Profiled with immunoSEQ multiplex PCR; TCRdb holds only in-frame clones, not every one. This table has 75,000 to 90,000 clones, 92% appearing once. Sequenced here: CD4+ or CD8+ T cells sorted from blood, sampled in a trial of the OX40 agonist ivuxolimab. These receptors came from an adult with an advanced solid tumor such as melanoma, head and neck, liver or kidney cancer. The CDR3 runs from the conserved cysteine through the conserved F or W. A D gene is named only where the DNA matches it firmly. Clone size is not always given. Where it is, it says once, few, many or a class for expanded clones.

CDR3 DNA: TGTGCCAGCAGTTCCCGGACAGGGGGCGACTCTGGGGCCAACGTCCTGACTTTC; CDR3 protein: CASSSRTGGDSGANVLTF; J gene: TRBJ2-6; clone size: -; D gene: TRBD1; V gene: TRBV27
CDR3 DNA: TGTGCCAGCAGCTTGAGGCGAGGAGAGAACACTGAAGCTTTCTTT; CDR3 protein: CASSLRRGENTEAFF; J gene: TRBJ1-1; clone size: -; D gene: -; V gene: TRBV7-9
CDR3 DNA: TGTGCCAGCAGCCGGACATGGGAGGGTTACAATGAGCAGTTCTTC; CDR3 protein: CASSRTWEGYNEQFF; J gene: TRBJ2-1; clone size: -; D gene: TRBD2; V gene: TRBV7-2
CDR3 DNA: TGTGCCAGCAGAGACCGGGACAGTCAGTACTTC; CDR3 protein: CASRDRDSQYF; J gene: TRBJ2-5; clone size: -; D gene: TRBD1; V gene: TRBV2
CDR3 DNA: TGTGCCAGCTCCCCCCTAAGTGGCTACACCTTC; CDR3 protein: CASSPLSGYTF; J gene: TRBJ1-2; clone size: few; D gene: -; V gene: TRBV18
CDR3 DNA: TGTGCCAGCAGTGCTCGTCAGGGACTTATGGCCGGGGAGCTGTTTTTT; CDR3 protein: CASSARQGLMAGELFF; J gene: TRBJ2-2; clone size: -; D gene: -; V gene: TRBV2
CDR3 DNA: TGTGCCAGCAGTCTTCGGACACCTTATCAGCCCCAGCATTTT; CDR3 protein: CASSLRTPYQPQHF; J gene: TRBJ1-5; clone size: -; D gene: -; V gene: TRBV6-6
CDR3 DNA: TGTGCCAGCACCAAGACAGATAGCAATCAGCCCCAGCATTTT; CDR3 protein: CASTKTDSNQPQHF; J gene: TRBJ1-5; clone size: -; D gene: -; V gene: TRBV2
CDR3 DNA: TGTGCCAGTAGCCCTCCAGGGGGAAGAGAAAAACTGTTTTTT; CDR3 protein: CASSPPGGREKLFF; J gene: TRBJ1-4; clone size: -; D gene: TRBD1; V gene: TRBV19
CDR3 DNA: TGTGCCAGCAGTTTCATGTATCAGCCCCAGCATTTT; CDR3 protein: CASSFMYQPQHF; J gene: TRBJ1-5; clone size: few; D gene: -; V gene: TRBV27
CDR3 DNA: TGTGCCAGCAGTGACCCAGGATTAAACTATGGCTACACCTTC; CDR3 protein: CASSDPGLNYGYTF; J gene: TRBJ1-2; clone size: -; D gene: -; V gene: TRBV6-4
CDR3 DNA: TGTGCCAGCAGCTGGGGACAGGGGGACTATGGCTACACCTTC; CDR3 protein: CASSWGQGDYGYTF; J gene: TRBJ1-2; clone size: -; D gene: TRBD1; V gene: TRBV7-6
CDR3 DNA: TGTGCCAGCCTCACCACCCGGGGCCTGACCTACGAGCAGTACTTC; CDR3 protein: CASLTTRGLTYEQYF; J gene: TRBJ2-7; clone size: -; D gene: -; V gene: TRBV6-5
CDR3 DNA: TGTGCCAGCAGCCACAGGGTTGGGACCGGGGAGCTGTTTTTT; CDR3 protein: CASSHRVGTGELFF; J gene: TRBJ2-2; clone size: -; D gene: -; V gene: TRBV14
CDR3 DNA: TGTGCCTTAAGACACAGGGACAGCAATCAGCCCCAGCATTTT; CDR3 protein: CALRHRDSNQPQHF; J gene: TRBJ1-5; clone size: -; D gene: -; V gene: TRBV30
CDR3 DNA: TGTGCCAGCTCATCATGGGAAGTGGGCGCCGGCACCGGGGAGCTGTTTTTT; CDR3 protein: CASSSWEVGAGTGELFF; J gene: TRBJ2-2; clone size: -; D gene: -; V gene: TRBV18
CDR3 DNA: TGTGCCAGCAGTTCGGGACTCCACAATGAGCAGTTCTTC; CDR3 protein: CASSSGLHNEQFF; J gene: TRBJ2-1; clone size: -; D gene: -; V gene: TRBV28
CDR3 DNA: TGTGCCAGCAGTTTTCCCCTGCTAGCGGACCCCTACAATGAGCAGTTCTTC; CDR3 protein: CASSFPLLADPYNEQFF; J gene: TRBJ2-1; clone size: -; D gene: TRBD2; V gene: TRBV28
CDR3 DNA: TGTGCCACCAGCAGTCAGCTAGCGGGAGGGGGGGAGACCCAGTACTTC; CDR3 protein: CATSSQLAGGGETQYF; J gene: TRBJ2-5; clone size: -; D gene: TRBD2; V gene: TRBV15
CDR3 DNA: TGTGCCTGGAGTGCTCGGGGACAGGGGGTAACTGAAGCTTTCTTT; CDR3 protein: CAWSARGQGVTEAFF; J gene: TRBJ1-1; clone size: -; D gene: TRBD1; V gene: TRBV30